This T cell receptor (beta chain) was recovered during a study of neurological immune-mediated disorders. TCRdb called the 5' RACE reads again in MiXCR, with one record for every CDR3 protein. The profile covers some 30,000 distinct CDR3 sequences, with approximately 5% appearing a single time and around 1.9% taken by the ten largest. Material: CD4+ T cells from blood. All receptors come from a woman aged 50 to 60 in good health.

This clonotype has ten or more counts. V is TRBV5-1 and J is TRBJ2-7, with no clear D. This CDR3 region has 13 residues. CDR1 is SGHRS and CDR2 is YFSETQ in the germline V gene. V shed 2 bases and J shed 5 bases, with 11 bases lying between them. The CDR3 bases are TGCGCCAGCAGCTTAAGGTCCGCCGACGAGCAGTACTTC. This translates into CASSLRSADEQYF.